The 16 T cell receptor beta chains listed next were all sequenced from one sample in a study of CD8+ T cells in alopecia areata. Following extraction, RNA underwent reverse transcription to cDNA, which served as the sequencing template. Here immunoSEQ multiplex PCR was the method, and the copy in TCRdb shows in-frame clones only, minus some. This table has 120,000 or so clones, 40% to 55% appearing once. What was sequenced was NKG2D-low CD8+ T cells sorted from blood. These receptors originate from a human donor with alopecia areata.

CDR3 in amino acids: CASSASRPEQFF. For the CDR3, the DNA is TGTGCCAGCAGTGCAAGTCGGCCGGAGCAGTTCTTC. The chain uses TRBV2 and TRBJ2-1; D is unclear. The CDR3 spans 12 residues. The V end was cut by 4 bases, the J end by 10 bases, with 11 bases between. Germline V gene sequence: CDR1 SNHLY, CDR2 FYNNEI.

The chain couples TRBV7-9 to TRBJ1-1; unclear D gene. The V and J ends lost 7 bases and 7 bases respectively, with 16 bases between them. Germline CDR1 is SEHNR and CDR2 is FQNEAQ (reference sequence). The CDR3 has 13 residues. CDR3 DNA sequence: TGTGCCAGCATGGGTGAGGCGTCTGGTGAAGCTTTCTTT. This gives the protein CASMGEASGEAFF.

The chain has TRBV30 and TRBJ1-2, with D unresolved. CDR3 length equals 12 residues. Trimming left V 1 base short and J 4 bases short, with 7 bases between. Germline CDR1 reads GTSNPN; CDR2 reads SVGIG (reference sequence). The CDR3 nucleotides are TGTGCCTGGAGTGAGGGTGTCTATGGCTACACCTTC. Amino acids: CAWSEGVYGYTF.

The chain uses TRBV20-1 and TRBJ2-3; D unresolved. The CDR3 totals 11 residues. Germline V lookup: CDR1 DFQATT, CDR2 SNEGSKA (reference sequence). V dropped 6 bases and J dropped 7 bases, with 11 bases sitting between them. The chain's CDR3 is CSAPARNTQYF. The CDR3 bases are TGCAGTGCACCAGCTAGGAATACGCAGTATTTT.

This chain uses TRBV29-1 with TRBJ2-7, with D perhaps TRBD2 (6 bases). Germline loops: CDR1 SQVTM, CDR2 ANQGSEA. V gave up 7 bases and J gave up 5 bases, with 12 bases separating them. This CDR3 contains 11 residues. CDR3 coding DNA: TGCAGCGCGGGGGACGGTGACGAGCAGTACTTC. Its translation: CSAGDGDEQYF.

The chain has TRBV30 and TRBJ2-5, with a weak D call TRBD1 (6 bases). Judging by the DNA end, TRBJ2-7 fits better; the J call may be wrong. This CDR3 has 15 amino acids. CDR1 and CDR2 from the germline V gene are GTSNPN and SVGIG (reference sequence). The CDR3 sequence is CAWSGGLTISYEQYF. For the CDR3, the DNA is TGTGCCTGGAGTGGGGGGCTCACCATCTCCTACGAGCAGTACTTC.

The chain has TRBV29-1 and TRBJ2-1, with D possibly called TRBD1 or TRBD2 (5 bases each). Trimming took off 6 bases at V and 10 bases at J, with 16 bases between the two ends. Looked up from germline, CDR1 is SQVTM and CDR2 is ANQGSEA. This CDR3 region has 12 residues. This chain's CDR3 is CSVVEGPGEQFF. Written as DNA, the CDR3 is TGCAGCGTCGTAGAGGGGCCAGGCGAGCAGTTCTTC.

V and J are TRBV30 and TRBJ2-5; the D gene is possibly TRBD1 (6 bases). The ends were cut back, 3 bases at V and 5 bases at J, with 13 bases in the middle. The CDR3 totals 13 residues. The V gene's germline CDR1 is GTSNPN and CDR2 SVGIG (reference sequence). CDR3 sequence (DNA): TGTGCCTGGAGAGTCAGGGGAATGGAGACCCAGTACTTC. Translating gives CAWRVRGMETQYF.

The chain carries TRBV20-1 and TRBJ2-3; no clear D. The CDR3 contains 9 residues. The V end was cut by 5 bases, the J end by 8 bases, with 5 bases between. The germline V gene has CDR1 DFQATT and CDR2 SNEGSKA (reference sequence). The CDR3 nucleotides are TGCAGTGCTGGTGCTACGCAGTATTTT. It translates to CSAGATQYF.

The rearrangement uses TRBV4-1 and TRBJ2-2; 10 bases are shared with TRBD2. With V trimmed by 5 bases and J by 1 base, 4 bases remained unmatched. The CDR3 is made up of 16 amino acids. CDR1 MGHRA and CDR2 YSYEKL come from the germline V gene. The CDR3 DNA follows: TGCGCCAGCAGCTTAGCGGGGGGATTGAACACCGGGGAGCTGTTTTTT. Residues: CASSLAGGLNTGELFF.

V gene TRBV27 combines with J gene TRBJ2-3; no firm D call. The length of the CDR3 is 11 residues. The V end was cut by 7 bases, the J end by 7 bases, with 9 bases between. Germline-derived CDR1 and CDR2 are MNHEY and SMNVEV (reference sequence). The CDR3 protein is CASTIGNTQYF. CDR3 bases: TGTGCCAGCACTATCGGTAATACGCAGTATTTT.

This chain connects TRBV30 to TRBJ2-6, with D uncertain. CDR1 GTSNPN and CDR2 SVGIG come from the germline V gene (reference sequence). The CDR3 is 13 residues long. Trimming pared 5 bases from V and 0 bases from J, leaving 5 bases between. This CDR3 is CAWEGSGANVLTF. As DNA, the CDR3 is TGTGCCTGGGAAGGCTCTGGGGCCAACGTCCTGACTTTC.

In this sample, this clone turned up once. The chain combines TRBV29-1 with TRBJ1-2; the D is unclear. Germline V gives CDR1 SQVTM, CDR2 ANQGSEA. The CDR3 is made up of 11 amino acids. For the CDR3, the DNA is TGCACCGAACATGGGTCGGGGGGCTACACCTTC. It codes for CTEHGSGGYTF.

This clone was picked up a small number of times. DNA for the CDR3: TGCAGCGTTGTGAGCGGGGATGGGGCCAACGTCCTGACTTTC. This sequence encodes CSVVSGDGANVLTF. The chain links TRBV29-1 to TRBJ2-6; TRBD2 matches 7 bases. The CDR3 totals 14 residues. V dropped 4 bases and J dropped 3; count of bases not matched to a gene: 3. The germline V gene has CDR1 SQVTM and CDR2 ANQGSEA.

This chain links TRBV30 with TRBJ2-5; D remains ambiguous. The V and J ends lost 5 bases and 1 base respectively, with 5 bases between them. The CDR3 runs to 11 residues. Germline CDR1 reads GTSNPN; CDR2 reads SVGIG (reference sequence). In DNA, the CDR3 is TGTGCCTGGGAGATCCAAGAGACCCAGTACTTC. Residues: CAWEIQETQYF.

V gene TRBV27 combines with J gene TRBJ2-7; D gene ambiguous. Germline CDR1 is MNHEY and CDR2 is SMNVEV (reference sequence). Trimming took 5 bases from V and 0 from J, leaving 11 bases between them. CDR3 length: 14 residues. CDR3 nucleotides: TGTGCCAGCAGTGGGCTAGACCACTCCTACGAGCAGTACTTC. Residues: CASSGLDHSYEQYF.